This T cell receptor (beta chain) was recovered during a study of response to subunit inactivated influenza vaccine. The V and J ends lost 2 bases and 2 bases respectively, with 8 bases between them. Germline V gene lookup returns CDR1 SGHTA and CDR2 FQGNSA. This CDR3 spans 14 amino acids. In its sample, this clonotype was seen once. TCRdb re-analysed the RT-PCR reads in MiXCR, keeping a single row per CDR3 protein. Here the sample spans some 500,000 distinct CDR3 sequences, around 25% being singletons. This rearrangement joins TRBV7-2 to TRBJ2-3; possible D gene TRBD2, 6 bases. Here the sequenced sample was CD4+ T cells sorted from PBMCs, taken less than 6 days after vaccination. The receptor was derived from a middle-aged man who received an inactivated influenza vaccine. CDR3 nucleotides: TGTGCCAGCAGCTTAATAGCGGCCACAGATACGCAGTATTTT. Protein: CASSLIAATDTQYF.